This T cell receptor (beta chain) was captured by sequencing in a study of blood T cell repertoires in COVID-19. The authors' processing: By means of reference gene primer amplification, nucleated cell counts were estimated. Sequencing was performed with immunoSEQ multiplex PCR; in TCRdb, only in-frame clones are kept and a portion is missing. The V and J calls and clone size come from that table; D and trimming were worked out from the DNA. This sample has fewer than 200,000 clones, with roughly nine tenths found just once. The sequence was collected from a man aged 18 to 29 who had recovered from COVID-19. The sample was peripheral blood.

CDR3 in amino acids: CSASSGQGKPTSGSELFF. CDR3 DNA: TGCAGTGCTAGTTCCGGACAGGGAAAGCCAACTAGCGGGAGTGAGCTGTTTTTT. The chain is built from TRBV20-1 and TRBJ2-2; 11 nucleotides agree with TRBD2. The ends lost 3 bases at V and 11 bases at J; junction bases unmatched: 20. From germline, CDR1 is DFQATT and CDR2 SNEGSKA (reference sequence). CDR3 size: 18 residues.